Below are 13 T cell receptor beta chains sequenced from a single sample in a study of cytomegalovirus exposure and HLA in healthy donors. Amplification used 60 Vbeta primers and 13 Jbeta primers. The assay was immunoSEQ multiplex PCR, and TCRdb's table has in-frame clones only and misses some. The sample records about 140,000 clones, roughly 79% being singletons. Input material: PBMCs. These receptors all come from a woman in her twenties or thirties in good health and CMV-seronegative.

The chain links TRBV27 to TRBJ2-1, with D perhaps TRBD1 (5 bases). The CDR3 is 15 residues long. Germline V lookup: CDR1 MNHEY, CDR2 SMNVEV (reference sequence). V was trimmed by 2 bases and J by 3 bases, leaving 11 bases between them. The DNA for the CDR3 is TGTGCCAGCAGTTTAATGGACACTGGCTACAATGAGCAGTTCTTC. Its translation: CASSLMDTGYNEQFF.

This clone was found a few times. The J gene is TRBJ1-2, the V gene TRBV7-8, with unresolved D. With 5 bases removed from V and 2 bases from J, the gap between germline ends came to 9 bases. This CDR3 has 13 amino acids. Germline assignment: CDR1 SGHVS and CDR2 FQNEAQ. In nucleotides, the CDR3 is TGTGCCAGCAGCCCGACAATCAACTATGGCTACACCTTC. Translating it yields CASSPTINYGYTF.

This clone was detected only a few times. This chain joins TRBV7-9 and TRBJ1-2; D remains unclear. Germline loops: CDR1 SEHNR, CDR2 FQNEAQ (reference sequence). This CDR3 is built from 15 residues. The V and J ends lost 7 bases and 5 bases respectively, with 20 bases between them. The CDR3 bases are TGTGCCAGCACCTTCAGCGGGAGCGGCGCTTATGGCTACACCTTC. Amino acids: CASTFSGSGAYGYTF.

With respect to this clone: The junction and the germline gene differ at one end; a read error may be behind it. The J gene is TRBJ2-7, the V gene TRBV30; a weak D match, TRBD1 (5 bases). CDR3 length: 11 residues. Germline V gene sequence: CDR1 GTSNPN, CDR2 SVGIG (reference sequence). CDR3 DNA: TGTGCCTGGAAGTGGGGCGGAGCTAGGTGGTTC. Protein sequence: CAWKWGGARWF.

The chain uses TRBV30 and TRBJ1-2; D is unresolved. Germline assignment: CDR1 GTSNPN and CDR2 SVGIG (reference sequence). The CDR3 covers 14 residues. Trimming pared 0 bases from V and 4 bases from J, leaving 12 bases between. The CDR3 sequence: CAWSVPKGGYGYTF. The CDR3 DNA is TGTGCCTGGAGTGTTCCCAAAGGAGGCTATGGCTACACCTTC.

V gene TRBV19 combines with J gene TRBJ2-7; D perhaps matches TRBD1 (6 bases). The CDR3 contains 12 residues. Germline values: CDR1 LNHDA, CDR2 SQIVND (reference sequence). V was trimmed by 1 base and J by 7 bases, leaving 8 bases between them. The DNA of the CDR3 is TGTGCCAGTAGTATAGGAGGGGGTGAGCAGTACTTC. Amino acids: CASSIGGGEQYF.

The V call is TRBV19, the J call TRBJ2-4, with 10 bases identical to TRBD2. This CDR3 is built from 17 residues. Germline trimming cut 6 bases from V and 6 bases from J; bases unmatched to any gene: 14. The germline CDR1 and CDR2 sequences are LNHDA and SQIVND (reference sequence). CDR3 loop: CASRHRRAGGPGNIQYF. The CDR3, as DNA: TGTGCCAGTAGGCACCGGAGAGCGGGGGGGCCTGGAAACATTCAGTACTTC.

The chain couples TRBV29-1 to TRBJ2-3; TRBD1 matches at 8 bases. Losses at the gene ends were 0 bases for V and 4 bases for J; bases not matched to a gene: 9. Germline CDR1 reads SQVTM; CDR2 reads ANQGSEA. The CDR3 covers 16 residues. CDR3 bases: TGCAGCGTTGAAGATCAGAGGACAGGGAAGTCAGATACGCAGTATTTT. It is translated as CSVEDQRTGKSDTQYF.

The chain's CDR3 is CASSVNRDRGDTEAFF. The DNA for the CDR3 is TGTGCCAGCAGCGTGAACCGGGACAGGGGGGACACTGAAGCTTTCTTT. The rearrangement uses TRBV9 and TRBJ1-1; TRBD1 matches 11 bases. The trim removed 2 bases at V and 3 bases at J, leaving 6 bases unmatched. The CDR3 length is 16 residues. Per the germline V gene, CDR1 is SGDLS and CDR2 is YYNGEE.

The rearrangement uses TRBV4-2 and TRBJ2-7; 13 bases align to TRBD2. Germline CDR1 is LGHNA and CDR2 is YNFKEQ. V shed 4 bases, J shed 2 bases, and the junction held 8 bases outside the gene matches. This CDR3 is 17 amino acids long. The CDR3, as DNA: TGTGCCAGCAGCCCCACTAGCGGGGGGGGACAGGCCTACGAGCAGTACTTC. Translating gives CASSPTSGGGQAYEQYF.

DNA for the CDR3: TGTGCCAGCAGCTTGTTGCCTAGCGGGGGGCCCCTCTCCTACGAGCAGTACTTC. It is translated as CASSLLPSGGPLSYEQYF. The chain has TRBV11-2 and TRBJ2-7; 11 bases are a match to TRBD2. Per the germline V gene, CDR1 is SGHAT and CDR2 is FQNNGV. The CDR3 has 18 residues. V shed 3 bases, J shed 0 bases, and the junction held 10 bases outside the gene matches.

DNA for the CDR3: TGCGCCAGCAGCCAAGATTGGGCACCCTCCAGCTCCTACGAGCAGTACTTC. Translated: CASSQDWAPSSSYEQYF. This sequence joins TRBV4-3 and TRBJ2-7; no firm D call. Per germline, CDR1 LGHNA and CDR2 YSLEER. The ends were cut back, 0 bases at V and 0 bases at J, with 15 bases in the middle. The CDR3 runs 17 residues.

The rearrangement uses TRBV4-3 and TRBJ2-5; 10 bases match TRBD1. The CDR3 runs to 16 residues. After removal of 0 bases from V and 11 bases from J, the junction contained 12 bases not matched to a gene. Germline CDR1 and CDR2: LGHNA and YSLEER. CDR3 residues: CASSQDLRQGAGEQYF. CDR3 nucleotide sequence: TGCGCCAGCAGCCAAGACCTCAGACAGGGGGCGGGAGAGCAGTACTTC.